A single T cell receptor (beta chain) is shown here with its context. The antigen remains undetermined. This record comes from a study of cytomegalovirus exposure and HLA in healthy donors. The study's findings and limits: Published work reported that the classifier diagnosed cytomegalovirus status with high specificity and sensitivity. Rarity characterized most TCR sequences, yet some public TCRs appeared in many donors.

Profiling relied on immunoSEQ multiplex PCR, and the TCRdb table lists in-frame clones only, not all of them. Of about 130,000 clones listed, approximately 94% were seen once; the top ten hold around 1.9%. The CDR3 is 13 amino acids. Looked up from germline, CDR1 is SGHDT and CDR2 is YYEEEE. The V end lost 3 bases, the J end lost 8 bases, and 12 bases lay between the germline ends. V gene TRBV5-6 combines with J gene TRBJ2-1; TRBD1 is a possible D gene (5 bases). The source is a man aged 18 to 29 in good health and CMV-seropositive. Sequenced sample: PBMCs. This CDR3 reads CASSSLGVDEQFF. The DNA for the CDR3 is TGTGCCAGCAGCTCGCTAGGGGTCGATGAGCAGTTCTTC.